The source of this TCR beta chain is a study of cytomegalovirus exposure and HLA in healthy donors. Amplification used 60 Vbeta primers and 13 Jbeta primers. Assay used: immunoSEQ multiplex PCR; TCRdb lists only in-frame clones, some missing. This sample yields tens of thousands of clones, of which 74% are seen a single time; over 5.5% belongs to the top ten. V was clipped by 8 bases and J by 0 bases, with 11 bases between them. The length of the CDR3 is 15 residues. CDR1 and CDR2 (germline): SNHLY, FYNNEI. This TCR came from a man aged 30-40 years in good health and CMV-seronegative. The specimen sequenced was PBMCs. The rearrangement uses TRBV2 and TRBJ2-6; TRBD2 is a possible D gene (5 bases). CDR3 bases: TGTGCCAGCGCCCGGCGGGCCTCTGGGGCCAACGTCCTGACTTTC. It translates to CASARRASGANVLTF. The complete variable domain, with remaining parts taken from reference TRBV2 and TRBJ2-6, reads EPEVTQTPSHQVTQMGQEVILRCVPISNHLYFYWYRQILGQKVEFLVSFYNNEISEKSEIFDDQFSVERPDGSNFTLKIRSTKLEDSAMYFCASARRASGANVLTFGAGSRLTVL.